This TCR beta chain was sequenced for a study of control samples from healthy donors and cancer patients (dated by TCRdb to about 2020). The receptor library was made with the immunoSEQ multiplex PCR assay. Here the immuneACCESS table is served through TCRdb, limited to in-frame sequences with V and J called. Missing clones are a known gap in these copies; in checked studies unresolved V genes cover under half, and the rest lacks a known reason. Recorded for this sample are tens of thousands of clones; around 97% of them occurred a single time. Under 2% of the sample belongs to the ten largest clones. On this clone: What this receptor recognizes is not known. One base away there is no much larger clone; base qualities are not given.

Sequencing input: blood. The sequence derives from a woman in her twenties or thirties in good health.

The DNA sequence is TGCGCCAGCAGCCAAGATCACGGCACTGAAGCTTTCTTT. Translated, it reads CASSQDHGTEAFF. The chain is made from TRBV4-1 and TRBJ1-1; no confident D gene assignment can be made. Per the germline V gene, MGHRA is the CDR1 and YSYEKL is the CDR2. Reading from cysteine to phenylalanine, the CDR3 counts 13 amino acids. Only the CDR3 part of the read is kept: 39 bases, read in frame from the first base. V lost 0 bases and J lost 4 bases; the stretch between them is 6 bases long.